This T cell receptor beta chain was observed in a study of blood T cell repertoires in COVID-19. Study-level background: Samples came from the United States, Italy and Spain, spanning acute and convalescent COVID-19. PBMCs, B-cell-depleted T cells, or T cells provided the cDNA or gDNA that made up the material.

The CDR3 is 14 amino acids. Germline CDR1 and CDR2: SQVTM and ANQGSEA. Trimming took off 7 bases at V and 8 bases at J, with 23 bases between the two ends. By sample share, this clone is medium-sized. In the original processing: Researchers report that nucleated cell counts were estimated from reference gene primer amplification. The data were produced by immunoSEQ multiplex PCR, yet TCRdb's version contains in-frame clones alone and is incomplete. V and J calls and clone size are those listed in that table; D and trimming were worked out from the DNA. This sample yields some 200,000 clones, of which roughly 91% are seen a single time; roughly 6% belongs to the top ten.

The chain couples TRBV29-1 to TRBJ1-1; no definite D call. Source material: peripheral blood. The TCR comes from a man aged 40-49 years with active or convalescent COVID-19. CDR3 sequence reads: CSAAQAGPGVEAFF. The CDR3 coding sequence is TGCAGCGCTGCCCAGGCAGGTCCCGGGGTAGAAGCTTTCTTT. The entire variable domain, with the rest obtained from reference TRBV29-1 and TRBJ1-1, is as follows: SAVISQKPSRDICQRGTSLTIQCQVDSQVTMMFWYRQQPGQSLTLIATANQGSEATYESGFVIDKFPISRPNLTFSTLTVSNMSPEDSSIYLCSAAQAGPGVEAFFGQGTRLTVV.